This paragraph covers one T cell receptor (beta chain) sequence. Its antigen is as yet unknown. The sample is drawn from a study of tumor-infiltrating lymphocytes in localized non-small cell lung cancer. Study outcomes and limitations: No link was found between tumor T-cell fraction and recurrence-free survival.

V gave up 0 bases and J gave up 4 bases, with 13 bases separating them. The CDR3 runs 15 residues. Germline CDR1 reads SGHKS; CDR2 reads YYEKEE (reference sequence). Sequencing used immunoSEQ multiplex PCR; TCRdb keeps in-frame clones, though not all of them. The sample has around 15,000 clones; 70% to 75% are singletons. The sequence was obtained from a human donor with non-small cell lung cancer. The sequenced sample was lung tumor tissue. The V call is TRBV5-5, the J call TRBJ1-2; possible D gene TRBD1, 5 bases. In DNA form, the CDR3 reads TGTGCCAGCAGCTTGGGACGGGGGGTGATCTATGGCTACACCTTC. Amino acid sequence: CASSLGRGVIYGYTF.